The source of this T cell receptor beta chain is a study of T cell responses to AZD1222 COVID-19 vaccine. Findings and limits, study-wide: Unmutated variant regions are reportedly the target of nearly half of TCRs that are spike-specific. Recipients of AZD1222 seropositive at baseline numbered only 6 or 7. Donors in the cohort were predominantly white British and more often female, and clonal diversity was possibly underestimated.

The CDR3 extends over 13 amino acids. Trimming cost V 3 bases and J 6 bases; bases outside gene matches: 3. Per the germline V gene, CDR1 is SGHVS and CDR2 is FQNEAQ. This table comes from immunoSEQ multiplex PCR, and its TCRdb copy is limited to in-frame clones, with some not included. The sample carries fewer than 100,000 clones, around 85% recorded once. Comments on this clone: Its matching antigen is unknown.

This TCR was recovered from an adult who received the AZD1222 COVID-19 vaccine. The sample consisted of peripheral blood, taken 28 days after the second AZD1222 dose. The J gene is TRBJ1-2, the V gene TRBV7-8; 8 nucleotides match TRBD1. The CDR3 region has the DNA TGTGCCAGCAGCTTGGACAGGGCCGATGGCTACACCTTC. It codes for CASSLDRADGYTF.